This TCR beta chain appears in the sequencing data of a study of blood T cell repertoires in COVID-19. Study details: PBMCs, B-cell-depleted T cells, or T cells provided the cDNA or gDNA that made up the material.

Participant reports of clinical history set cohort assignment. Recovered Cohort 3 donors showed two negative PCRs, clearance, or symptom resolution. Sequencing used immunoSEQ multiplex PCR; TCRdb keeps in-frame clones, though not all of them. The sample consists of about half a million clones, about 88% of them appearing once. Trimming removed 2 bases from V and 6 bases from J; junction bases left unmatched: 13. The V gene's germline CDR1 is SGHRS and CDR2 YFSETQ. This CDR3 has 16 amino acids. The rearrangement links TRBV5-1 to TRBJ2-7; 8 nucleotides agree with TRBD1. The TCR originated in a woman aged 55-69 years who had recovered from COVID-19. The sequencing input was PBMCs or T cells enriched from blood (not recorded which). The CDR3 loop is CASSLMGQVLGFEQYF. CDR3 DNA sequence: TGCGCCAGCAGCTTAATGGGACAGGTATTGGGGTTCGAGCAGTACTTC.